Each of the 8 T cell receptor beta chains below was sequenced from the same sample in a study of T cell responses to AZD1222 COVID-19 vaccine. TCRdb's copy holds only in-frame clones and misses some; the assay was immunoSEQ multiplex PCR. The sample holds some 200,000 clones; approximately 90% are singletons and the top ten take nearly 3.5%. Source: peripheral blood, taken 28 days after the second AZD1222 dose. The receptors shown here come from an adult who received the AZD1222 COVID-19 vaccine.

The chain has TRBV4-1 and TRBJ2-1; maybe TRBD1 (6 bases). The CDR3 is 16 residues long. Trimming left V 4 bases short and J 4 bases short, with 17 bases between. CDR1 is MGHRA and CDR2 is YSYEKL in the germline V gene. The CDR3 spells CASSRAPGALYNEQFF. The CDR3, as DNA: TGCGCCAGCAGCCGCGCTCCAGGGGCCCTATACAATGAGCAGTTCTTC.

The chain combines TRBV24-1 with TRBJ1-2; 10 bases align to TRBD1. Germline CDR1 and CDR2: KGHDR and SFDVKD. Trimming took 3 bases from V and 2 from J; bases not matched to a gene: 8. CDR3 length equals 17 residues. The CDR3: CATSDPLGQGVNYGYTF. The DNA for the CDR3 is TGTGCCACCAGTGATCCCCTAGGACAGGGGGTAAACTATGGCTACACCTTC.

The chain recombines TRBV5-1 with TRBJ1-1; possible D gene TRBD1, 5 bases. This CDR3 spans 13 amino acids. Between the trimmed V and J ends, which lost 5 bases and 0 bases, there was a span of 8 bases. CDR1 SGHRS and CDR2 YFSETQ come from the germline V gene. The CDR3 region is CASRGRLNTEAFF. CDR3 DNA: TGCGCCAGCAGGGGACGGTTGAACACTGAAGCTTTCTTT. Full variable domain (outside the CDR3, taken from reference TRBV5-1 and TRBJ1-1): KAGVTQTPRYLIKTRGQQVTLSCSPISGHRSVSWYQQTPGQGLQFLFEYFSETQRNKGNFPGRFSGRQFSNSRSEMNVSTLELGDSALYLCASRGRLNTEAFFGQGTRLTVV.

The genes are TRBV14 and TRBJ1-3; D call uncertain. CDR1 and CDR2 (germline): SGHDN, FVKESK. The CDR3 spans 12 residues. Trimming stripped 8 bases from V and 0 bases from J, with 5 bases between. This CDR3 reads CASGVSGNTIYF. The CDR3 DNA sequence: TGTGCCAGCGGGGTCTCTGGAAACACCATATATTTT.

The chain recombines TRBV6-5 with TRBJ1-1; D uncertain. There are 12 residues in the CDR3. Per germline, CDR1 MNHEY and CDR2 SVGAGI. V lost 9 bases, J lost 0 bases, and 8 bases lay in between. The CDR3, as DNA: TGTGCCAGTGGGGTTCTGAACACTGAAGCTTTCTTT. Protein: CASGVLNTEAFF.

The chain recombines TRBV30 with TRBJ1-2; D not resolved. The CDR3 runs to 16 residues. The V end lost 3 bases, the J end lost 5 bases, and 22 bases lay between the germline ends. Germline V CDR1 and CDR2: GTSNPN, SVGIG (reference sequence). CDR3 loop: CAWREDPKGGVYGYTF. As DNA, the CDR3 is TGTGCCTGGAGGGAGGATCCTAAGGGCGGGGTATATGGCTACACCTTC.

The chain has TRBV30 and TRBJ2-3; tentative D call: TRBD2 (5 bases). The germline V gene has CDR1 GTSNPN and CDR2 SVGIG (reference sequence). The CDR3 runs 11 residues. With 6 bases removed from V and 8 bases from J, the gap between germline ends came to 12 bases. This chain's CDR3 is CACGVGFTQYF. For the CDR3, the DNA is TGTGCCTGCGGGGTGGGGTTTACGCAGTATTTT.

V gene TRBV7-6 combines with J gene TRBJ1-1, with a weak D call TRBD1 (5 bases). V was clipped by 2 bases and J by 7 bases, with 23 bases between them. CDR1 and CDR2 (germline): SGHVS, FNYEAQ. This CDR3 has 17 amino acids. DNA of the CDR3: TGTGCCAGCAGCTTACATGGGACCGGACTCTTGGGAGGTGAAGCTTTCTTT. This sequence encodes CASSLHGTGLLGGEAFF. The complete variable domain, with remaining parts taken from reference TRBV7-6 and TRBJ1-1, reads GAGVSQSPRYKVTKRGQDVALRCDPISGHVSLYWYRQALGQGPEFLTYFNYEAQQDKSGLPNDRFSAERPEGSISTLTIQRTEQRDSAMYRCASSLHGTGLLGGEAFFGQGTRLTVV.